This TCR beta chain was recorded in a study of T cells in Graves' hyperthyroidism and ophthalmopathy. Findings and limits, study-wide: Separation of ophthalmopathy from stable hyperthyroidism was achieved by a 13 V-J model.

A patient was excluded if there was uncontrolled infection, other autoimmune disease, pregnancy or lactation. Isolation of PBMCs was performed on about 10 ml fresh peripheral blood. Amplified regions were TCR beta CDR3 sequences from RNA transcripts. An initial round of RT-PCR targeting the TCR CDR3 relied on the HTBI primer set. TCRdb independently ran MiXCR on the multiplex PCR reads; one entry per CDR3 protein. Of roughly 180,000 distinct CDR3 sequences in the sample, about 9% are singletons; the top ten hold approximately 20%. This clonotype has only a few counts. Its cognate antigen is unknown. Per the germline V gene, CDR1 is LGHDT and CDR2 is YNNKEL (reference sequence). The CDR3 is made up of 13 amino acids. V lost 3 bases, J lost 0 bases, and 3 bases lay in between.

Sequencing input: blood. This sequence joins TRBV3-1 and TRBJ1-3; D remains unclear. The receptor was isolated from a young woman with Graves' hyperthyroidism that later progressed to Graves' ophthalmopathy. CDR3 loop: CASSHLSGNTIYF. For the CDR3, the DNA is TGTGCCAGCAGCCACCTCTCTGGAAACACCATATATTTT.